Shown below are 4 T cell receptor beta chains from a single sample sequenced in a study of identical twins. TCRdb used MiXCR to reprocess the 5' RACE reads, holding one entry per CDR3 protein. The table lists about 530,000 distinct CDR3 sequences, over 12% of them singletons, with about 0.4% in the top ten. This sample also belongs to another study, concerning yellow fever vaccine responses in identical twins.

Specimen: CD4+ T cells sorted from blood. The source of these receptors is a woman in her late teens or twenties in good health.

In its sample, this clonotype was seen a few times. The rearrangement joins TRBV5-1 to TRBJ2-7, with 10 bases fitting TRBD2. Per germline, CDR1 SGHRS and CDR2 YFSETQ. This CDR3 spans 15 amino acids. V trimming: 3 bases; J trimming: 3 bases; junction bases outside the gene matches: 6. CDR3 sequence: CASSYQGTSDYEQYF. The CDR3, as DNA: TGCGCCAGCAGCTATCAGGGGACTAGCGACTACGAGCAGTACTTC.

The chain carries TRBV20-1 and TRBJ2-7, with TRBD2 as a possible D gene (7 bases). The CDR3 is 13 residues long. Trimming took 6 bases from V and 2 from J, leaving 14 bases between them. Germline-derived CDR1 and CDR2 are DFQATT and SNEGSKA (reference sequence). The CDR3 DNA follows: TGCAGTGCGGGAGGGGGGCATCCCTACGAGCAGTACTTC. The encoded protein is CSAGGGHPYEQYF.

In its sample, this clonotype was seen many times. The chain combines TRBV7-2 with TRBJ2-3; D is uncertain. CDR1 and CDR2 from the germline V gene are SGHTA and FQGNSA. The CDR3 is made up of 12 amino acids. Trimming removed 5 bases from V and 6 bases from J, with 9 bases in between. CDR3: CASSLLVDTQYF. CDR3 in DNA: TGTGCCAGCAGCCTCCTGGTGGATACGCAGTATTTT.

This clonotype was detected many times. The chain uses TRBV12-3 or TRBV12-4 and TRBJ2-1; D is unresolved. V was pared by 2 bases and J by 0 bases, with 14 bases between. CDR3 size: 17 residues. The CDR3 DNA follows: TGTGCCAGCAGTTTAAAGGTCGTGTCTAGCTCCTACAATGAGCAGTTCTTC. Translated: CASSLKVVSSSYNEQFF.